This entry is about one T cell receptor (beta chain). The sample belongs to a study of monozygotic twins with inflammatory bowel disease. The CDR3 runs 14 residues. Germline lookup yields CDR1 DFQATT and CDR2 SNEGSKA (reference sequence). TCRdb re-called the 5' RACE reads and gives one entry per CDR3 protein, without DNA. The record lists fewer than 550,000 distinct CDR3 sequences, of which the ten most abundant hold about 2.2%. This sequence originates from a human donor with ulcerative colitis or Crohn's disease, or a healthy co-twin of an affected twin (not recorded which). The V call is TRBV20-1, the J call TRBJ2-2; the D call of TRBD2 rests on TCRdb alone, since no DNA is present to check it. The source material was blood. The CDR3 here is CSASASGIYGELFF.